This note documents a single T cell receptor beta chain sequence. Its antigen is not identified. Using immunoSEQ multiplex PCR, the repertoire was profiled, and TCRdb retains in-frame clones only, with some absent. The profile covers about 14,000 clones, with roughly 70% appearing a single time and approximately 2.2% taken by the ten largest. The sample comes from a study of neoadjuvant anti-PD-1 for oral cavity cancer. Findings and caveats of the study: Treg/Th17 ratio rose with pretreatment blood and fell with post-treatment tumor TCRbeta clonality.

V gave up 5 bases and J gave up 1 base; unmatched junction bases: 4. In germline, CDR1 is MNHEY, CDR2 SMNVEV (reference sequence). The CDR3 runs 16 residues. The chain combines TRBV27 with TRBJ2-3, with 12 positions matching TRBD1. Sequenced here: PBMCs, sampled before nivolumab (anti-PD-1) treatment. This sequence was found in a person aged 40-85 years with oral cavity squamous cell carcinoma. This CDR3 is CASSLGDRGRTDTQYF. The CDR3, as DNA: TGTGCCAGCAGTCTTGGGGACAGGGGGCGCACAGATACGCAGTATTTT.